The next 9 T cell receptor beta chains were all read from a single sample in a study of blood T cells in healthy people across ages. A second PCR of 7 to 11 cycles used a sample-barcoded 5' primer and a J-beta primer mix. TCRdb re-analysed the 5' RACE reads in MiXCR, keeping a single row per CDR3 protein. The top ten clones hold more than 3% of a sample with 600,000 to 1,000,000 distinct CDR3 sequences, 20% to 25% of them seen once. The same data also went into a second study, on T cells of mothers and their children.

Source material: blood. These receptors all come from a boy younger than 18 in good health.

The rearrangement links TRBV29-1 to TRBJ2-7; no clear D gene. Trimming removed 2 bases from V and 2 bases from J, with 13 bases in between. The CDR3 is made up of 14 amino acids. Germline lookup yields CDR1 SQVTM and CDR2 ANQGSEA. CDR3 sequence (DNA): TGCAGCGTTGAAAGGGCGGCCGATACCTACGAGCAGTACTTC. Its protein product is CSVERAADTYEQYF.

This clonotype has a handful of counts. The genes are TRBV11-2 and TRBJ2-5, with D unresolved. The CDR3 has 15 amino acids. Trimming cost V 3 bases and J 1 base, with 12 bases left between them. Germline V gene sequence: CDR1 SGHAT, CDR2 FQNNGV. CDR3 sequence (DNA): TGTGCCAGCAGCTTTCGTCGTACGTTCCAAGAGACCCAGTACTTC. It encodes CASSFRRTFQETQYF.

This clonotype was seen more than once but under ten times. This chain links TRBV12-3 or TRBV12-4 with TRBJ2-7; 7 nucleotides match TRBD1. The CDR3 consists of 16 residues. V was pared by 2 bases and J by 0 bases, with 7 bases of the junction left unmatched. CDR3 nucleotides: TGTGCCAGCAGTTTATCCCCACAGGGGAGCTCCTACGAGCAGTACTTC. Amino acid sequence: CASSLSPQGSSYEQYF.

This clonotype was detected a few times. V and J are TRBV5-6 and TRBJ1-2; the match to TRBD1 covers 9 bases. This CDR3 comprises 15 residues. The V segment lost 3 bases and the J segment 3 bases; nucleotides outside the gene matches: 6. Germline CDR1 and CDR2: SGHDT and YYEEEE. CDR3 DNA sequence: TGTGCCAGCAGCTATCCGGGACAGGGAGACTATGGCTACACCTTC. This translates into CASSYPGQGDYGYTF.

V is TRBV20-1 and J is TRBJ2-5; D is possibly TRBD1 (8 bases). The end of the DNA fits TRBJ2-7 better, so the J call may be wrong. The germline V gene has CDR1 DFQATT and CDR2 SNEGSKA (reference sequence). This CDR3 has 13 amino acids. CDR3 loop: CSAPGQGGNEQYF. Here the CDR3 DNA reads TGCAGTGCTCCCGGACAGGGAGGGAACGAGCAGTACTTC.

CDR3 residues: CASSNRLADTQYF. The CDR3 nucleotides are TGTGCCAGCAGCAACCGACTCGCTGATACGCAGTATTTT. The rearrangement links TRBV9 to TRBJ2-3; D ambiguous. The CDR3 loop spans 13 amino acids. CDR1 and CDR2 from the germline V gene are SGDLS and YYNGEE. Between the trimmed V and J ends, which lost 4 bases and 6 bases, there was a span of 12 bases.

This rearrangement joins TRBV4-3 to TRBJ2-5; 8 bases are shared with TRBD1. The CDR3 runs 15 residues. Germline V gene data show CDR1 as LGHNA and CDR2 as YSLEER. Trimming removed 0 bases from V and 3 bases from J; junction bases left unmatched: 3. The CDR3 coding sequence is TGCGCCAGCAGCCAAGATGGACAGGGTGAAGAGACCCAGTACTTC. Its translation: CASSQDGQGEETQYF.

The V gene is TRBV3-1, the J gene TRBJ1-4; D call uncertain. The CDR3 totals 10 residues. V was cut by 11 bases and J by 7 bases, with 8 bases left in between. Germline values: CDR1 LGHDT, CDR2 YNNKEL (reference sequence). The CDR3 nucleotides are TGTGCCGTCGGCCTTGAAAAACTGTTTTTT. This sequence encodes CAVGLEKLFF.

The chain joins TRBV2 to TRBJ2-7; D is perhaps TRBD1 (5 bases). The V end was cut by 8 bases, the J end by 0 bases, with 8 bases between. This CDR3 is 12 amino acids long. The V gene's germline CDR1 is SNHLY and CDR2 FYNNEI. The CDR3 sequence: CASRQPSYEQYF. For the CDR3, the DNA is TGTGCCAGCCGACAGCCCTCCTACGAGCAGTACTTC.